One T cell receptor beta chain is described in this entry. The clone's antigen remains unknown. No quality values exist for individual bases; no much larger clone is one base distant. Five hundred nanograms of biopsy DNA per sample were submitted for commercial TCRB immunosequencing. Adaptive Biotechnology amplified the CDR3 regions from genomic DNA with a two-step multiplex PCR designed to control amplification bias. The first PCR used primers for every V and J gene segment; the second PCR added barcodes and Illumina adapters. An Illumina instrument was used to sequence the CDR3 libraries. The source study handled its data this way. The analysis used both the pipelines supplied by the vendor and custom analysis of the raw data in R/Bioconductor with R version 3.3.0. Clonality, which ranges from 0 to 1, was calculated as the inverse of the normalised Shannon entropy across all productive clones. High-frequency clones were defined as the share of the repertoire occupied by the top 100 clones, with only clones passing a 95% confidence test being retained. Repertoire diversity was measured with the Simpson index, and overlap between samples was measured with the Morisita-Horn index. TCRdb re-hosts the immuneACCESS table, in-frame sequences only. Its copies lack some clones; in the studies checked, an unresolved V gene accounts for under half of them, and the cause for the rest is not known. Clonal size and the V and J genes are those of that table, whereas D and trimming came from the DNA. This sample holds about 11,000 clones; roughly 78% were observed only once. The top ten constitute approximately 7.7% of the sample.

The record originates from a study of T cell repertoires in ileal Crohn's disease (dated by TCRdb to between 2017 and 2020). Regarding the study in general: The median duration of disease was approximately 7.9 years, and at the time of surgery roughly 36% of patients were active smokers. Surgery was performed for a complication in all patients, with stricturing disease in approximately 60% and penetrating disease in approximately 40%. Roughly half of the patients were given postoperative therapy, with some 17 on anti-TNF agents and about a dozen on thiopurines. M6 samples were neoterminal ileum biopsies taken at postoperative colonoscopy. TCR repertoire analysis was performed in around 57 Crohn's disease patients drawn from a prospective multicentre cohort. The study ran alongside a multicentre cohort designed to identify predictors of early endoscopic recurrence after ileocolonic resection. Endoscopic postoperative recurrence was defined as a Rutgeerts score above i0. The study sequenced about 180 mucosal samples from some 62 patients, taken at several locations on the surgical specimen and at postoperative endoscopy.

The paper's findings and limits, for the study overall: Within the first year after surgery, the timing of postoperative endoscopy varied, and the median delay was nearly 7 months. Higher percentages of high-frequency clones at the time of surgery were linked to endoscopic recurrence, and every patient with clonality above 26.8% (18/57) had recurrence. Mucosal CD4 and CD8 T cells were sorted and sequenced only in a subgroup of patients, whose size was not stated. Sorted CD8 T cells carried more high-frequency clones than CD4 T cells, suggesting mucosal expansions were mainly CD8. Compared with non-smokers, patients who were active smokers at surgery showed a significantly higher proportion of clonal expansions (roughly 26% vs 20%, p=0.02).

The V end loses 10 bases and the J end loses 2 bases, and a stretch of 20 bases separates them. The CDR3 runs 15 residues from the cysteine to the phenylalanine. The read is trimmed to its CDR3 DNA, 45 bases read in frame from base 1. From a lookup of the germline V gene (reference sequence), CDR1 and CDR2 are LNHDA and SQIVND. Sample time point, as interpreted from the label and publication: neoterminal ileum biopsy at postoperative endoscopy, about 6 months after surgery. Eligible patients were adults with ileal or ileocolonic Crohn's disease who had an indication for ileocolonic resection. Whole ileal mucosal biopsies were stored frozen at -80°C before DNA extraction. Genomic DNA was extracted from frozen whole biopsies with a TRizol-based method and quantified on a NanoDrop 2000 spectrophotometer.

The receptor comes from an adult with Crohn's disease. The sample consisted of ileal tissue. This chain is built from TRBV19 and TRBJ1-2, with TRBD1 as a weak D call on 6 bases. The nucleotide sequence is TGTGCCACACAACAGGGTTCGGCAACAAACTATGGCTACACCTTC. Its amino acids are CATQQGSATNYGYTF.